The 9 T cell receptor beta chains below come from one sample, sequenced in a study of cytomegalovirus exposure and HLA in healthy donors. PCR used 60 Vbeta primers and 13 Jbeta primers. The table came from immunoSEQ multiplex PCR; TCRdb's copy has only in-frame clones and leaves some out. The sample has about 130,000 clones; about 85% are singletons. The sequencing sample was made of PBMCs. These receptors all come from a boy under 18 in good health and CMV-seronegative.

The gene calls are TRBV14 and TRBJ2-2, with 7 bases identical to TRBD2. With 0 bases clipped from V and 3 bases from J, the junction kept 4 bases outside the gene matches. The CDR3 loop spans 16 amino acids. The germline V gene encodes CDR1 SGHDN and CDR2 FVKESK. The CDR3 reads CASSQDRDYDTGELFF. The CDR3 nucleotides read TGTGCCAGCAGCCAAGATCGGGACTACGACACCGGGGAGCTGTTTTTT.

The chain carries TRBV19 and TRBJ2-3; 9 bases are shared with TRBD2. Germline V gene lookup returns CDR1 LNHDA and CDR2 SQIVND (reference sequence). Trimming cost V 5 bases and J 2 bases; bases outside gene matches: 11. CDR3 size: 17 residues. The DNA of the CDR3 is TGTGCCAGTAGTCAGAAGGGGCTAGCGGGGCCCACAGATACGCAGTATTTT. Protein product: CASSQKGLAGPTDTQYF.

The chain couples TRBV7-9 to TRBJ1-2; 7 nucleotides agree with TRBD1. Losses at the gene ends were 6 bases for V and 2 bases for J; bases not matched to a gene: 12. Germline CDR1 and CDR2: SEHNR and FQNEAQ (reference sequence). CDR3 length: 16 residues. CDR3 in amino acids: CASSHYLRDSNYGYTF. CDR3 in DNA: TGTGCCAGCAGTCACTACCTAAGGGACAGCAACTATGGCTACACCTTC.

This sequence joins TRBV18 and TRBJ1-5, with 8 bases matching TRBD1. This CDR3 is built from 15 residues. Germline V gives CDR1 KGHSH, CDR2 LQKENI. V gave up 2 bases and J gave up 6 bases; unmatched junction bases: 6. The CDR3 nucleotides read TGTGCCAGCTCACCATTGGACAGGGTAGGTCAGCCCCAGCATTTT. Translated, it gives CASSPLDRVGQPQHF. The full variable domain, in which reference TRBV18 and TRBJ1-5 provide the parts outside the CDR3, is NAGVMQNPRHLVRRRGQEARLRCSPMKGHSHVYWYRQLPEEGLKFMVYLQKENIIDESGMPKERFSAEFPKEGPSILRIQQVVRGDSAAYFCASSPLDRVGQPQHFGDGTRLSIL.

The chain uses TRBV2 and TRBJ2-7, with 10 bases that match TRBD2. The CDR3 is 18 amino acids. The germline CDR1 and CDR2 sequences are SNHLY and FYNNEI. V dropped 7 bases and J dropped 3; count of bases not matched to a gene: 18. The CDR3 DNA is TGTGCCAGCAACGCCATGGGGAGGGCTAGCGGGAGAATCTACGAGCAGTACTTC. Translation gives CASNAMGRASGRIYEQYF.

The chain uses TRBV6-4 and TRBJ2-3, with TRBD1 matching 12 bases. Germline V gene sequence: CDR1 MRHNA, CDR2 SNTAGT. With V trimmed by 4 bases and J by 4 bases, 3 bases remained unmatched. The CDR3 covers 15 residues. This CDR3 is CASSGGTGGPDTQYF. CDR3 DNA sequence: TGTGCCAGCAGTGGCGGGACAGGGGGCCCAGATACGCAGTATTTT.

The gene calls are TRBV30 and TRBJ2-1, with 7 bases aligning to TRBD2. This CDR3 has 15 amino acids. Germline assignment: CDR1 GTSNPN and CDR2 SVGIG (reference sequence). V was pared by 0 bases and J by 12 bases, with 14 bases of the junction left unmatched. The CDR3 DNA reads TGTGCCTGGAGTGTATCGGAGACGGGAGGAACTGGGCAGTTCTTC. This encodes CAWSVSETGGTGQFF.

The chain employs TRBV5-1 and TRBJ2-7; no definite D call. V was trimmed by 0 bases and J by 2 bases, leaving 12 bases between them. The CDR3 sequence is 15 residues long. Germline CDR1 and CDR2: SGHRS and YFSETQ. The CDR3 is CASSLESSGPYEQYF. In DNA form, the CDR3 reads TGCGCCAGCAGCTTGGAATCCAGTGGTCCCTACGAGCAGTACTTC.

The rearrangement links TRBV29-1 to TRBJ2-7; tentatively, D is TRBD2 (5 bases). This CDR3 spans 13 amino acids. V shed 3 bases and J shed 7 bases, with 16 bases lying between them. From germline, CDR1 is SQVTM and CDR2 ANQGSEA. The CDR3 DNA follows: TGCAGCGTTGATCGGGGATCGGCGCGAGAGCAGTACTTC. Translating it yields CSVDRGSAREQYF.